This TCR beta chain emerged from a study of shared clonotypes between healthy human individuals. Points on this clone: The antigen is undetermined.

Whole-study results and caveats: The authors expected sequencing depth to affect clonotype sharing among donors. Represented genetic and exposure-history diversity was restricted by having few donors.

What was sequenced on ten immunoSEQ deep assay plates was unsorted PBMC DNA. Sequencing used immunoSEQ multiplex PCR; TCRdb keeps in-frame clones, though not all of them. The data show approximately 500,000 clones, 79% seen once. This CDR3 is built from 17 residues. Per the germline V gene, CDR1 is SGHRS and CDR2 is YFSETQ. The V and J ends lost 2 bases and 6 bases, in that order; junction bases with no gene match: 14. The chain is built from TRBV5-1 and TRBJ2-7, with 10 bases that match TRBD1. Material: PBMCs. This receptor was taken from a woman between 40 and 50 years old in good health. Some clones in this sample may be carry-over from other donors' samples. The CDR3 nucleotides read TGCGCCAGCAGCTTTAATATACCGGGACAGGGGAATGTCGAGCAGTACTTC. It yields the protein CASSFNIPGQGNVEQYF. Full variable domain (missing parts from reference TRBV5-1 and TRBJ2-7): KAGVTQTPRYLIKTRGQQVTLSCSPISGHRSVSWYQQTPGQGLQFLFEYFSETQRNKGNFPGRFSGRQFSNSRSEMNVSTLELGDSALYLCASSFNIPGQGNVEQYFGPGTRLTVT.